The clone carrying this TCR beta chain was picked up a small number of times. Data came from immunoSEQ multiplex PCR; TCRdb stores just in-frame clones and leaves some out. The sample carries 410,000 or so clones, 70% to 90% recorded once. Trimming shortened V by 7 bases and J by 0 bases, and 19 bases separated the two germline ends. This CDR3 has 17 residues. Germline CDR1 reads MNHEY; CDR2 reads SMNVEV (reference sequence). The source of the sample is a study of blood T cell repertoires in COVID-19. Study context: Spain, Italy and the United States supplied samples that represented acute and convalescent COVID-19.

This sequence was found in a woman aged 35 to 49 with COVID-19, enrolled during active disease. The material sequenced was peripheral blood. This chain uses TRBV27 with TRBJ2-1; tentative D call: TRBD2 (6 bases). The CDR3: CASILRPGLSSYNEQFF. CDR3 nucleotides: TGTGCCAGCATCTTAAGACCGGGACTTTCCTCCTACAATGAGCAGTTCTTC.